A selection of T cell receptor beta chains follows, all from one sample in a study of cytomegalovirus exposure and HLA in healthy donors. Sequenced by immunoSEQ multiplex PCR; TCRdb stores in-frame clones only, minus some. This table has about 160,000 clones, more than 65% appearing once. The sequenced sample was PBMCs. The receptors come from a woman in her 40s in good health and CMV-seropositive. CDR3s include the opening cysteine and the closing phenylalanine or tryptophan. A D gene is named only where the DNA matches it firmly. Clone size is stated in some rows and not others, as once, few, many or a class when expanded.

d_gene: TRBD2
abundance: few
j_gene: TRBJ2-1
v_gene: TRBV14
CDR3aa: CASSQAVAGNHNNEQFF
CDR3nt: TGTGCCAGCAGCCAAGCCGTAGCGGGCAACCACAACAATGAGCAGTTCTTC

d_gene: TRBD1
abundance: -
j_gene: TRBJ1-2
v_gene: TRBV4-3
CDR3aa: CASSPSGGDYGYTF
CDR3nt: TGCGCCAGCAGCCCTTCAGGGGGCGACTATGGCTACACCTTC

d_gene: -
abundance: once
j_gene: TRBJ2-7
v_gene: TRBV4-3
CDR3aa: CASSQDLRVEQYF
CDR3nt: TGCGCCAGCAGCCAAGACCTACGGGTCGAGCAGTACTTC

d_gene: -
abundance: -
j_gene: TRBJ1-2
v_gene: TRBV9
CDR3aa: CASSPLKTGDGYTF
CDR3nt: TGTGCCAGCAGCCCTTTGAAAACGGGGGATGGCTACACCTTC

d_gene: -
abundance: -
j_gene: TRBJ2-1
v_gene: TRBV7-2
CDR3aa: CASTRASYNEQFF
CDR3nt: TGTGCCAGCACCAGGGCCTCCTACAATGAGCAGTTCTTC

d_gene: -
abundance: few
j_gene: TRBJ1-1
v_gene: TRBV20-1
CDR3aa: CSARQEEAFF
CDR3nt: TGCAGTGCTCGACAGGAGGAAGCTTTCTTT

d_gene: -
abundance: few
j_gene: TRBJ1-1
v_gene: TRBV29-1
CDR3aa: CSVVSLLNTEAFF
CDR3nt: TGCAGCGTTGTGTCTTTGTTGAACACTGAAGCTTTCTTT

d_gene: -
abundance: -
j_gene: TRBJ1-2
v_gene: TRBV5-4
CDR3aa: CASSLGVGASSGYTF
CDR3nt: TGTGCCAGCAGCTTGGGTGTGGGGGCCTCGAGTGGCTACACCTTC

d_gene: TRBD1
abundance: -
j_gene: TRBJ1-1
v_gene: TRBV29-1
CDR3aa: CSAGPGQVMNTEAFF
CDR3nt: TGCAGCGCCGGCCCGGGACAGGTCATGAACACTGAAGCTTTCTTT

d_gene: TRBD1
abundance: -
j_gene: TRBJ1-2
v_gene: TRBV27
CDR3aa: CASSALFFGDRGGGYTF
CDR3nt: TGTGCCAGCAGTGCTTTATTTTTTGGGGACAGGGGAGGAGGCTACACCTTC

d_gene: -
abundance: -
j_gene: TRBJ1-4
v_gene: TRBV6-5
CDR3aa: CATTRARDNEKLFF
CDR3nt: TGTGCCACTACGAGGGCTCGAGACAATGAAAAACTGTTTTTT

d_gene: TRBD2
abundance: few
j_gene: TRBJ2-5
v_gene: TRBV6-5
CDR3aa: CASRGLAGSETQYF
CDR3nt: TGTGCCAGCAGGGGACTAGCGGGATCGGAGACCCAGTACTTC

d_gene: -
abundance: few
j_gene: TRBJ1-1
v_gene: TRBV20-1
CDR3aa: CSAGRNTEAFF
CDR3nt: TGCAGTGCTGGCAGAAACACTGAAGCTTTCTTT

d_gene: TRBD1
abundance: -
j_gene: TRBJ2-1
v_gene: TRBV11-2
CDR3aa: CASSLPGQGHNEQFF
CDR3nt: TGTGCCAGCAGCTTACCGGGACAGGGTCACAATGAGCAGTTCTTC

d_gene: -
abundance: -
j_gene: TRBJ1-1
v_gene: TRBV19
CDR3aa: CASSYRDLNEAFF
CDR3nt: TGTGCCAGTAGTTACCGGGATCTTAATGAAGCTTTCTTT

d_gene: -
abundance: -
j_gene: TRBJ1-2
v_gene: TRBV10-3
CDR3aa: CAITSTGNNGYTF
CDR3nt: TGTGCCATCACCTCGACAGGAAACAATGGCTACACCTTC

d_gene: -
abundance: -
j_gene: TRBJ1-4
v_gene: TRBV4-3
CDR3aa: CASSQDRGPSGGEKLFF
CDR3nt: TGCGCCAGCAGCCAAGATCGGGGACCCTCGGGAGGTGAAAAACTGTTTTTT

d_gene: -
abundance: -
j_gene: TRBJ2-5
v_gene: TRBV5-5
CDR3aa: CASSWVALGSGTETQYF
CDR3nt: TGTGCCAGCAGCTGGGTCGCCCTGGGAAGCGGAACAGAGACCCAGTACTTC

d_gene: -
abundance: -
j_gene: TRBJ1-5
v_gene: TRBV7-2
CDR3aa: CASSLVYSNQPQHF
CDR3nt: TGTGCCAGCAGCTTAGTATATAGCAATCAGCCCCAGCATTTT

d_gene: TRBD1
abundance: -
j_gene: TRBJ1-2
v_gene: TRBV27
CDR3aa: CASSYYGTALYGYTF
CDR3nt: TGTGCCAGCAGTTATTACGGGACAGCCCTCTATGGCTACACCTTC

d_gene: TRBD2
abundance: -
j_gene: TRBJ2-1
v_gene: TRBV5-6
CDR3aa: CASSLGAGGYNEQFF
CDR3nt: TGTGCCAGCAGCTTGGGAGCGGGAGGGTACAATGAGCAGTTCTTC

d_gene: TRBD1
abundance: -
j_gene: TRBJ1-5
v_gene: TRBV19
CDR3aa: CASSIRTGRNQPQHF
CDR3nt: TGTGCCAGTAGTATACGGACAGGGCGCAATCAGCCCCAGCATTTT

d_gene: TRBD2
abundance: few
j_gene: TRBJ2-5
v_gene: TRBV5-1
CDR3aa: CASSLGPSGQETQYF
CDR3nt: TGCGCCAGCAGCTTGGGGCCTAGCGGCCAAGAGACCCAGTACTTC

d_gene: -
abundance: once
j_gene: TRBJ2-3
v_gene: TRBV2
CDR3aa: CASKRLETPDTQYF
CDR3nt: TGTGCCAGCAAACGGTTAGAAACCCCAGATACGCAGTATTTT

d_gene: TRBD1
abundance: once
j_gene: TRBJ1-1
v_gene: TRBV27
CDR3aa: CASQDREAIGTEAFF
CDR3nt: TGTGCCAGCCAGGACAGGGAGGCAATAGGGACTGAAGCTTTCTTT

d_gene: -
abundance: -
j_gene: TRBJ1-5
v_gene: TRBV6-1
CDR3aa: CASSEAPAPRGNQPQNF
CDR3nt: TGTGCCAGCAGTGAAGCGCCGGCTCCCCGAGGCAATCAGCCCCAGAATTTT

d_gene: -
abundance: -
j_gene: TRBJ2-3
v_gene: TRBV4-3
CDR3aa: CASSPNTRLDTQYF
CDR3nt: TGCGCCAGCAGCCCTAATACTAGGCTTGATACGCAGTATTTT

d_gene: TRBD1
abundance: -
j_gene: TRBJ1-2
v_gene: TRBV28
CDR3aa: CASSLGGQGANYGYPF
CDR3nt: TGTGCCAGCAGTTTGGGGGGACAGGGGGCGAACTATGGCTACCCCTTC

d_gene: TRBD1
abundance: -
j_gene: TRBJ1-1
v_gene: TRBV5-1
CDR3aa: CASSLRQGRTEAFF
CDR3nt: TGCGCCAGCAGCTTGAGACAGGGGAGGACTGAAGCTTTCTTT

d_gene: -
abundance: -
j_gene: TRBJ2-7
v_gene: TRBV5-6
CDR3aa: CASSFGGPYEQYF
CDR3nt: TGTGCCAGCAGCTTCGGCGGCCCCTACGAGCAGTACTTC

d_gene: -
abundance: -
j_gene: TRBJ1-2
v_gene: TRBV7-8
CDR3aa: CASSLNRAGDGYTF
CDR3nt: TGTGCCAGCAGCTTAAATCGGGCAGGGGATGGCTACACCTTC

d_gene: -
abundance: -
j_gene: TRBJ1-4
v_gene: TRBV5-6
CDR3aa: CASSLDTGGNEKLFF
CDR3nt: TGTGCCAGCAGCTTGGATACCGGGGGGAATGAAAAACTGTTTTTT

d_gene: TRBD1
abundance: -
j_gene: TRBJ1-1
v_gene: TRBV6-5
CDR3aa: CASLLDRVESEAFF
CDR3nt: TGTGCCAGCCTCCTCGACAGGGTCGAATCCGAAGCTTTCTTT

d_gene: TRBD1
abundance: -
j_gene: TRBJ2-7
v_gene: TRBV9
CDR3aa: CASSVGDSPLYEQYF
CDR3nt: TGTGCCAGCAGCGTTGGGGACAGCCCTCTCTACGAGCAGTACTTC

d_gene: -
abundance: -
j_gene: TRBJ1-1
v_gene: TRBV10-3
CDR3aa: CAISDQVMNTEAFF
CDR3nt: TGTGCCATCAGTGATCAGGTGATGAACACTGAAGCTTTCTTT

d_gene: TRBD1
abundance: -
j_gene: TRBJ2-7
v_gene: TRBV5-4
CDR3aa: CASRTQGAGEQYF
CDR3nt: TGTGCCAGCAGGACACAGGGGGCAGGGGAGCAGTACTTC

d_gene: TRBD1
abundance: -
j_gene: TRBJ2-5
v_gene: TRBV5-4
CDR3aa: CASINRDRGRETQYF
CDR3nt: TGTGCCAGCATCAATCGGGACAGGGGTCGGGAGACCCAGTACTTC

d_gene: -
abundance: few
j_gene: TRBJ1-5
v_gene: TRBV6-6
CDR3aa: CASSYQGDQPQHF
CDR3nt: TGTGCCAGCAGTTACCAGGGTGATCAGCCCCAGCATTTT

d_gene: TRBD1
abundance: -
j_gene: TRBJ2-3
v_gene: TRBV4-3
CDR3aa: CASSQMTGGDGIYTQYF
CDR3nt: TGCGCCAGCAGCCAAATGACAGGGGGAGATGGTATCTATACGCAGTATTTT

d_gene: -
abundance: few
j_gene: TRBJ1-1
v_gene: TRBV6-1
CDR3aa: CASSSGSGTEAFF
CDR3nt: TGTGCCAGCAGTTCAGGGTCCGGCACTGAAGCTTTCTTT

d_gene: -
abundance: few
j_gene: TRBJ1-1
v_gene: TRBV28
CDR3aa: CASSLTREAFF
CDR3nt: TGTGCCAGCAGTTTAACCCGGGAAGCTTTCTTT

d_gene: -
abundance: -
j_gene: TRBJ1-2
v_gene: TRBV18
CDR3aa: CASSLETGPYGYTF
CDR3nt: TGTGCCAGCTCACTAGAGACAGGACCCTATGGCTACACCTTC

d_gene: TRBD1
abundance: -
j_gene: TRBJ2-2
v_gene: TRBV19
CDR3aa: CASSIYRGPQNTGELFF
CDR3nt: TGTGCCAGCAGTATTTACAGGGGCCCTCAGAACACCGGGGAGCTGTTTTTT

d_gene: -
abundance: -
j_gene: TRBJ2-4
v_gene: TRBV18
CDR3aa: CASSPLSDIQYF
CDR3nt: TGTGCCAGCTCACCACTCTCGGACATTCAGTACTTC

d_gene: -
abundance: -
j_gene: TRBJ1-2
v_gene: TRBV27
CDR3aa: CASSRDSVDNYGYTF
CDR3nt: TGTGCCAGCAGCCGAGATTCGGTCGATAACTATGGCTACACCTTC

d_gene: -
abundance: -
j_gene: TRBJ2-7
v_gene: TRBV6-5
CDR3aa: CSSRRGALSYEQYF
CDR3nt: TGTTCTTCACGCCGCGGAGCCCTCTCCTACGAGCAGTACTTC

d_gene: -
abundance: -
j_gene: TRBJ2-5
v_gene: TRBV5-1
CDR3aa: CASSLWERGDVETQYF
CDR3nt: TGCGCCAGCAGCTTGTGGGAAAGGGGCGATGTGGAGACCCAGTACTTC

d_gene: -
abundance: few
j_gene: TRBJ2-5
v_gene: TRBV11-2
CDR3aa: CASSPGQTQETQYF
CDR3nt: TGTGCCAGCAGCCCTGGACAAACCCAAGAGACCCAGTACTTC

d_gene: TRBD2
abundance: -
j_gene: TRBJ2-7
v_gene: TRBV5-1
CDR3aa: CASSSGASGTYEQYF
CDR3nt: TGCGCCAGCAGCTCCGGGGCTAGCGGGACATACGAGCAGTACTTC

d_gene: TRBD1
abundance: -
j_gene: TRBJ1-5
v_gene: TRBV12-5
CDR3aa: CASGPGTGVNQPQNF
CDR3nt: TGTGCTAGTGGCCCCGGGACAGGGGTTAATCAGCCCCAGAATTTT